This TCR beta chain came from a study of vaccination and CD4 T cells after COVID-19. The V gene lost 0 bases and the J gene lost 4 bases, with 11 bases spanning the gap. This CDR3 has 15 amino acids. Per the germline V gene, CDR1 is MRHNA and CDR2 is SNTAGT. In the case of this clonotype: The target antigen is unknown.

As to treatment: approximately 10-day PBMC culture with coronavirus spike peptide pools or control peptides (ViraFEST assay). Gathered ahead of the COVID-19 pandemic (2011-2018) were the CD4+ T cells of the unexposed donor. Researchers used the Oncomine TCR Beta short-read assay to sequence DNA from cultured CD4+ T cells. Genomic DNA was drawn out of CD4+ T cells grown in culture. Using its own MiXCR run on the PCR reads, TCRdb lists one record per CDR3 protein. The table shows 8,700 or so distinct CDR3 sequences, with roughly 30% occurring only once. This receptor was taken from a human donor in good health. The chain joins TRBV6-4 to TRBJ2-3; D not resolved. What was sequenced was CD4+ T cells from blood, cultured in vitro. CDR3 DNA sequence: TGTGCCAGCAGTGACTCCGGAGTGGCCCCAGATACGCAGTATTTT. Protein sequence: CASSDSGVAPDTQYF.